A selection of T cell receptor beta chains follows, all from one sample in a study of control samples from healthy donors and cancer patients. Repertoires were generated with immunoSEQ multiplex PCR, while TCRdb's copy carries only in-frame clones and drops some. This table holds almost 90,000 clones, under 90% found once. Source material: blood. The source is a middle-aged woman in good health. Each CDR3 is given with its conserved first and last residue. The order of the fields is V gene, J gene, CDR3 protein.

v_call: TRBV4-1; j_call: TRBJ1-2; cdr3_aa: CASSQGLAGDNYGYTF
v_call: TRBV2; j_call: TRBJ1-3; cdr3_aa: CASSLQGSGNTIYF
v_call: TRBV14; j_call: TRBJ1-4; cdr3_aa: CASSSGSRGTKEKLFF
v_call: TRBV6-5; j_call: TRBJ2-2; cdr3_aa: CASSWGLNTGELFF
v_call: TRBV5-1; j_call: TRBJ1-3; cdr3_aa: CASSLAPLKAGNTIYF
v_call: TRBV30; j_call: TRBJ1-1; cdr3_aa: CAWSPGQFEAFF
v_call: TRBV30; j_call: TRBJ2-3; cdr3_aa: CAWRKGRNTDTQYF
v_call: TRBV7-2; j_call: TRBJ2-3; cdr3_aa: CASSLFSGSTDTQYF
v_call: TRBV24-1; j_call: TRBJ1-2; cdr3_aa: CATSDSSGTPFF
v_call: TRBV5-6; j_call: TRBJ1-2; cdr3_aa: CASSLIPGGSGDGYTF
v_call: TRBV30; j_call: TRBJ1-3; cdr3_aa: CAWSGGTGRRSGNTIYF
v_call: TRBV6-5; j_call: TRBJ2-7; cdr3_aa: CASRSSPYEQYF
v_call: TRBV27; j_call: TRBJ1-2; cdr3_aa: CASSVSRGIDGYTF
v_call: TRBV4-1; j_call: TRBJ1-1; cdr3_aa: CASSRGQGNTEAFF
v_call: TRBV27; j_call: TRBJ2-7; cdr3_aa: CASSLDNPEGGFGEQYF
v_call: TRBV6-2/TRBV6-3; j_call: TRBJ1-1; cdr3_aa: CASGLQGNTEAFF
v_call: TRBV30; j_call: TRBJ1-5; cdr3_aa: CAWTRQFDSNQPQHF
v_call: TRBV24-1; j_call: TRBJ2-7; cdr3_aa: CATSDSTPGPIEQYF
v_call: TRBV7-9; j_call: TRBJ1-6; cdr3_aa: CASSLGRAHGPLHF
v_call: TRBV5-1; j_call: TRBJ1-2; cdr3_aa: CASRREAADSGYTF
v_call: TRBV13; j_call: TRBJ2-3; cdr3_aa: CASSLGTSGGPTDTQYF
v_call: TRBV18; j_call: TRBJ1-3; cdr3_aa: CASSPPAGHQGNTIYF
v_call: TRBV6-5; j_call: TRBJ1-1; cdr3_aa: CASLAPFNTEAFF
v_call: TRBV27; j_call: TRBJ2-3; cdr3_aa: CASVGVTDTQYF
v_call: TRBV7-3; j_call: TRBJ1-3; cdr3_aa: CASSLNQEGGSGNTIYF
v_call: TRBV9; j_call: TRBJ2-3; cdr3_aa: CASSVEQGVADTQYF
v_call: TRBV30; j_call: TRBJ1-2; cdr3_aa: CAWSPRRLYGYTF
v_call: TRBV12-3/TRBV12-4; j_call: TRBJ2-7; cdr3_aa: CASSLNRRGEQYF
v_call: TRBV30; j_call: TRBJ1-1; cdr3_aa: CAWSRKEGTEAFF
v_call: TRBV6-6; j_call: TRBJ2-5; cdr3_aa: CASSQGRQETQYF
v_call: TRBV11-3; j_call: TRBJ1-5; cdr3_aa: CASSLEGSRGRKYQPQHF
v_call: TRBV12-3/TRBV12-4; j_call: TRBJ2-5; cdr3_aa: CASSIQETQYF
v_call: TRBV4-1; j_call: TRBJ2-6; cdr3_aa: CASSQVDMGLSGANVLTF
v_call: TRBV4-3; j_call: TRBJ1-2; cdr3_aa: CASSQEARVSRGYTF
v_call: TRBV30; j_call: TRBJ2-2; cdr3_aa: CAWSAWNTGELFF
v_call: TRBV18; j_call: TRBJ1-2; cdr3_aa: CASSPGKRVPNYGYTF
v_call: TRBV7-2; j_call: TRBJ1-1; cdr3_aa: CASSSNRGNTEAFF
v_call: TRBV12-3/TRBV12-4; j_call: TRBJ1-6; cdr3_aa: CASSLNGRTPLHF
v_call: TRBV30; j_call: TRBJ2-3; cdr3_aa: CAWSWSTDTQYF